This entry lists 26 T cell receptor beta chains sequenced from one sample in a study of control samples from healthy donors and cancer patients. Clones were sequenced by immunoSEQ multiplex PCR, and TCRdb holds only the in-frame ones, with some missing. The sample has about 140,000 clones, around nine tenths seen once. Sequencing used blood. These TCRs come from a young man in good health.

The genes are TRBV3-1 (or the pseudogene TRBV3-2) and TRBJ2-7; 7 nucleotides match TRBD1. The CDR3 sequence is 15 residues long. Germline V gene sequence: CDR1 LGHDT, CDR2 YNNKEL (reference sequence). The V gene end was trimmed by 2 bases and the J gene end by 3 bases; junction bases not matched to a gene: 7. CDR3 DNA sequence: TGTGCCAGCAGCCAACAGTCAGGGGGATTCTACGAGCAGTACTTC. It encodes CASSQQSGGFYEQYF.

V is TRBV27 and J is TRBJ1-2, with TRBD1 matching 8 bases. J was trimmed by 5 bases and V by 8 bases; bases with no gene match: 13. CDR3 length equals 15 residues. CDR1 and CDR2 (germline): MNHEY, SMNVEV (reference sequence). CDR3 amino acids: CASRFLTGERYGYTF. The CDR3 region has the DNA TGTGCCAGCCGCTTCCTGACAGGGGAGCGGTATGGCTACACCTTC.

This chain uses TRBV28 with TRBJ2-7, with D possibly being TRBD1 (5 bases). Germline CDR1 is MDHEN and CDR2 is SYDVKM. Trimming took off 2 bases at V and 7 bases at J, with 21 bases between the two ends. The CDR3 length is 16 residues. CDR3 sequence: CASSLTGAGPEGEQYF. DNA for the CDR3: TGTGCCAGCAGTTTAACTGGGGCAGGTCCCGAAGGGGAGCAGTACTTC.

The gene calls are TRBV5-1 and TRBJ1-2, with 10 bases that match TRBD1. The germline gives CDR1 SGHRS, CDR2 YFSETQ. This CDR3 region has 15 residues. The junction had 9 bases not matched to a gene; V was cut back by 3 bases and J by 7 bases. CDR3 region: CASSSSGTGVGGYTF. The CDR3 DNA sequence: TGCGCCAGCAGCTCCTCCGGGACAGGGGTGGGTGGCTACACCTTC.

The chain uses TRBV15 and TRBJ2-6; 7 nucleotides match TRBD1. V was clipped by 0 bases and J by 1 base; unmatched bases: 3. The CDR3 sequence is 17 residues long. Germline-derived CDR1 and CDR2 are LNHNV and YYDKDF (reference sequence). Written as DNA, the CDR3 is TGTGCCACCAGCAGAGAACCAGGGGGTTCTGGGGCCAACGTCCTGACTTTC. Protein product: CATSREPGGSGANVLTF.

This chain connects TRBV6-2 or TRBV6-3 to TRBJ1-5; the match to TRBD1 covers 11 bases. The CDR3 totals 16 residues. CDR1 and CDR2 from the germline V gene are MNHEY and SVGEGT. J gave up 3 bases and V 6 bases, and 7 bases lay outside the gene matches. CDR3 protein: CASSPGTGGFNQPQHF. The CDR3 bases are TGTGCCAGCAGCCCCGGGACAGGGGGTTTCAATCAGCCCCAGCATTTT.

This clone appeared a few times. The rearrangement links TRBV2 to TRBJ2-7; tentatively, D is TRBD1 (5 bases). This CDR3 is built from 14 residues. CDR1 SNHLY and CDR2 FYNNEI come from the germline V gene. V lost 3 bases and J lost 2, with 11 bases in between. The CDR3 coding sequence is TGTGCCAGCAGTGATATCCAGGGTCCCTACGAGCAGTACTTC. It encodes CASSDIQGPYEQYF.

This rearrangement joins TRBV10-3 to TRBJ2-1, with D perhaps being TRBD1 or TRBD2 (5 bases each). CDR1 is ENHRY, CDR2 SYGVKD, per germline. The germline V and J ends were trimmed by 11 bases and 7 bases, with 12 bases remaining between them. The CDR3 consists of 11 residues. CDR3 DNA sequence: TGTGCCTCAGGGACGCAAAATGAGCAGTTCTTC. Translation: CASGTQNEQFF.

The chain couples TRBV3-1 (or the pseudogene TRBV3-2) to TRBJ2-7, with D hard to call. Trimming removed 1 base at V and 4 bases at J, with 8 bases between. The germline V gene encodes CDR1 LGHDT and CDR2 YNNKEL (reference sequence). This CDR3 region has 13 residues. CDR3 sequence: CASSQGPEYEQYF. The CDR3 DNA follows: TGTGCCAGCAGCCAAGGCCCGGAGTACGAGCAGTACTTC.

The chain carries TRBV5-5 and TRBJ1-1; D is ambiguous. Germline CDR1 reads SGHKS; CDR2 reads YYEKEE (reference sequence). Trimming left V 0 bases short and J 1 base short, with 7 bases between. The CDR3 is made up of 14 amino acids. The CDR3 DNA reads TGTGCCAGCAGCTTGGATGCTGAGAACACTGAAGCTTTCTTT. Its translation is CASSLDAENTEAFF.

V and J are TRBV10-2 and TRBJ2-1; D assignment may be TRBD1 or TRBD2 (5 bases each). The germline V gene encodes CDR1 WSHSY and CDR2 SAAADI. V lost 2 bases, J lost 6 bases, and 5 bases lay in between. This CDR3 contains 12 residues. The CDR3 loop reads CASSEGGNEQFF. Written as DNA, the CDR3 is TGCGCCAGCAGTGAGGGGGGCAATGAGCAGTTCTTC.

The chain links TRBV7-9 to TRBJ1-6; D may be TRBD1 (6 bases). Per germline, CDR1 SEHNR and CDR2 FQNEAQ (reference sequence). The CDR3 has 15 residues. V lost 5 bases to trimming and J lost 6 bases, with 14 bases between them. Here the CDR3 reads CASSGTGLRNSPLHF. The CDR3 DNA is TGTGCCAGCAGCGGCACAGGGTTGCGTAATTCACCCCTCCACTTT.

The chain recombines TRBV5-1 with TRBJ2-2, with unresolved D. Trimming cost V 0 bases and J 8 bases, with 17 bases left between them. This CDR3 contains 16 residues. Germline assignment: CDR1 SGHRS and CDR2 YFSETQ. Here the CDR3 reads CASSLDPRFQGGELFF. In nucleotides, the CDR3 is TGCGCCAGCAGCTTGGATCCGCGTTTCCAAGGGGGGGAGCTGTTTTTT. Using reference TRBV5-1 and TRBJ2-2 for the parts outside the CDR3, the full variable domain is KAGVTQTPRYLIKTRGQQVTLSCSPISGHRSVSWYQQTPGQGLQFLFEYFSETQRNKGNFPGRFSGRQFSNSRSEMNVSTLELGDSALYLCASSLDPRFQGGELFFGEGSRLTVL.

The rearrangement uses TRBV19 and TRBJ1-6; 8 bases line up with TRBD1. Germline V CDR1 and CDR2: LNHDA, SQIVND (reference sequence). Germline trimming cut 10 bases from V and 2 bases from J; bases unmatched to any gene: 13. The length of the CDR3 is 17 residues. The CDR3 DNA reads TGTGCCACCTCAATTCTACAGGGGGGAACCTATAATTCACCCCTCCACTTT. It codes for CATSILQGGTYNSPLHF.

The CDR3 loop is CASSRGINEQFF. CDR3 nucleotide sequence: TGTGCCAGCAGCCGTGGAATCAATGAGCAGTTCTTC. This chain connects TRBV11-2 to TRBJ2-1; D unclear. Trimming took 5 bases from V and 6 from J, leaving 8 bases between them. This CDR3 is built from 12 residues. CDR1 and CDR2 (germline): SGHAT, FQNNGV.

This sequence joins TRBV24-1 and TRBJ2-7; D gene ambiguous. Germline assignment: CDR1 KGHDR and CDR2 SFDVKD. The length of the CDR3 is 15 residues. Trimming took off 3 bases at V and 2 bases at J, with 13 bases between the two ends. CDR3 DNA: TGTGCCACCAGTGATGCCGACAAGCCTCCCTACGAGCAGTACTTC. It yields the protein CATSDADKPPYEQYF.

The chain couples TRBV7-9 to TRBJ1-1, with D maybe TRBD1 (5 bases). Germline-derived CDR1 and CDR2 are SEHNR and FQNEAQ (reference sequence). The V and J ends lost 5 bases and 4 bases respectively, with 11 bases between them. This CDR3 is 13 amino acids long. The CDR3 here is CASSPSGGTEAFF. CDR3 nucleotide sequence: TGTGCCAGCAGCCCTTCGGGGGGCACTGAAGCTTTCTTT.

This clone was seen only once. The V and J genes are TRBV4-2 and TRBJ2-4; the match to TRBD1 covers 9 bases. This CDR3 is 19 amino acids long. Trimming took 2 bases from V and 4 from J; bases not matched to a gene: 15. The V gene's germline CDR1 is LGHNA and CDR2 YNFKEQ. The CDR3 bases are TGTGCCAGCAGCCAACAATCCTTATACACAGGGGGCGTGAAAAACATTCAGTACTTC. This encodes CASSQQSLYTGGVKNIQYF.

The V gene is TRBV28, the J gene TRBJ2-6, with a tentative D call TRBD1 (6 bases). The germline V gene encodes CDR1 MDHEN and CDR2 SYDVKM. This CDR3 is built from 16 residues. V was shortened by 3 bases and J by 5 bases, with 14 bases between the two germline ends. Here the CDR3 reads CASSLGLQGWANVLTF. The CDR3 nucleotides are TGTGCCAGCAGTTTGGGGCTACAGGGCTGGGCCAACGTCCTGACTTTC.

The CDR3 reads CASSPSGTSGETQYF. The CDR3 nucleotides read TGTGCCAGCAGCCCCTCCGGGACTAGCGGGGAGACCCAGTACTTC. The chain recombines TRBV5-6 with TRBJ2-5, with 12 bases matching TRBD2. CDR3 length: 15 residues. The trim removed 4 bases at V and 5 bases at J, leaving 6 bases unmatched. Germline loops: CDR1 SGHDT, CDR2 YYEEEE.

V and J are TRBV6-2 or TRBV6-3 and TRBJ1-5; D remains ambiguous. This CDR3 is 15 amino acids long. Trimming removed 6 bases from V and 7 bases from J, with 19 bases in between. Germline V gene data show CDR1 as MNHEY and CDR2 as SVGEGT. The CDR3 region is CASSPHGPLGQPQHF. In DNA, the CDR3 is TGTGCCAGCAGCCCTCACGGACCTCTAGGCCAGCCCCAGCATTTT.

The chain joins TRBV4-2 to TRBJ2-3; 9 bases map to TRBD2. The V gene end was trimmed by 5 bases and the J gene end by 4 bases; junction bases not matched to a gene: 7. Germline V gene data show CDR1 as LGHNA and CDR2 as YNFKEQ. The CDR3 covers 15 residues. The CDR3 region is CASSSGLASADTQYF. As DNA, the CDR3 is TGTGCCAGCAGCTCCGGACTAGCGTCGGCAGATACGCAGTATTTT.

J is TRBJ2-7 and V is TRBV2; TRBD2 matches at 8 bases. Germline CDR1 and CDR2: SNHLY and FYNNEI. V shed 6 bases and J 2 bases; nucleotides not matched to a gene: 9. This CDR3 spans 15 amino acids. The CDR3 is CASSLGVAGTYEQYF. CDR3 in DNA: TGTGCCAGCAGCCTTGGAGTAGCGGGGACCTACGAGCAGTACTTC.

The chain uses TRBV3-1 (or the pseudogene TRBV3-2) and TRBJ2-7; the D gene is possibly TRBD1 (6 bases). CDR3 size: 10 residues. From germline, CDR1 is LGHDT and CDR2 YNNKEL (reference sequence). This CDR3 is CDTGTYEQYF. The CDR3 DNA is TGTGATACAGGGACCTACGAGCAGTACTTC.

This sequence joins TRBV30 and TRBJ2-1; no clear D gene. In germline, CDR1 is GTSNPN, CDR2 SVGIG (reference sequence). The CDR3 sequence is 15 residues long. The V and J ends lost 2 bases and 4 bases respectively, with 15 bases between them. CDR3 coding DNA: TGTGCCTGGAGTTTGGTCGCTAGTAGGTACAATGAGCAGTTCTTC. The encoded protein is CAWSLVASRYNEQFF. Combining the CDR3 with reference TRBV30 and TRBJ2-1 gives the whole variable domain SQTIHQWPATLVQPVGSPLSLECTVEGTSNPNLYWYRQAAGRGLQLLFYSVGIGQISSEVPQNLSASRPQDRQFILSSKKLLLSDSGFYLCAWSLVASRYNEQFFGPGTRLTVL.

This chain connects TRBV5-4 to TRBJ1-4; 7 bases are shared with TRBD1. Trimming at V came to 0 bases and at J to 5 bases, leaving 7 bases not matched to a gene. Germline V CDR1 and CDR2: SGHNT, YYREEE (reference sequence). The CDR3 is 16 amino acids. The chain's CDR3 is CASSLGAGQINEKLFF. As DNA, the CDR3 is TGTGCCAGCAGCTTGGGCGCGGGACAGATAAATGAAAAACTGTTTTTT.